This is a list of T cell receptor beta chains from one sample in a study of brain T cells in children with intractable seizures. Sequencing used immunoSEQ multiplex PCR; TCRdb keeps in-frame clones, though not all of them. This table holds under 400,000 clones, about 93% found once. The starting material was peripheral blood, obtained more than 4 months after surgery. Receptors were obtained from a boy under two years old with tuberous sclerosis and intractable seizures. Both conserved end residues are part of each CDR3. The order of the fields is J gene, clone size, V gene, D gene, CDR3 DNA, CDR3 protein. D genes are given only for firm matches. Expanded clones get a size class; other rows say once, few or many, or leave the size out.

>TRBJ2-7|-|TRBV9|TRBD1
TGTGCCAGCAGCGTAGAATTATGGGACAGCTTCGACGAGCAGTACTTC
CASSVELWDSFDEQYF
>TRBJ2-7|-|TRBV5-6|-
TGTGCCAGCAGCTTGCCAGGAATAAACTACGAGCAGTACTTC
CASSLPGINYEQYF
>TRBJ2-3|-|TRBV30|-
TGTGCCTGGATGTTCAGTACAGATACGCAGTATTTT
CAWMFSTDTQYF
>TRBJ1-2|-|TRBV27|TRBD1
TGTGCCAGCAGTGCGTGGACAGGGGGGGCCAACTATGGCTACACCTTC
CASSAWTGGANYGYTF
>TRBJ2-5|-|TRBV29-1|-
TGCAGCGTCGTACGGGACCTCCAAGAGACCCAGTACTTC
CSVVRDLQETQYF
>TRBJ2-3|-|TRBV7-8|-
TGTGCCAGCAGCTTAGGGGAATCGGCCGCCGAGGAAACAGATACGCAGTATTTT
CASSLGESAAEETDTQYF
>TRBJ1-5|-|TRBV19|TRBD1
TGTGCCAGTAGTATTCTATGGACAGGGAAGGGCAATCAGCCCCAGCATTTT
CASSILWTGKGNQPQHF
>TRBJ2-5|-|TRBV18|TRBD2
TGTGCCAGCTCACCGGGACTAGCGGGAGCGGAGACCCAGTACTTC
CASSPGLAGAETQYF
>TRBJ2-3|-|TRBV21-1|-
TGTGCCAGCAGCAAAGCAGGGGATGGGTCAGATACGCAGTATTTT
CASSKAGDGSDTQYF
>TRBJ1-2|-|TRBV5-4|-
TGTGCCAGCAGCTTGGTGGGGCAGCGTGGCTACACCTTC
CASSLVGQRGYTF
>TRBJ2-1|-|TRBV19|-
TGTGCCAGTACGCGCGGGACGTCTTACAATGAGCAGTTCTTC
CASTRGTSYNEQFF
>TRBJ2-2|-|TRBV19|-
TGTGCCAGTAGTAGTTCCAGCGGAATCACCGGGGAGCTGTTTTTT
CASSSSSGITGELFF
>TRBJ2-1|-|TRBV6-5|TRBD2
TGTGCCAGCAGTCCTACTAGCGGGAGAGGGCGTGAGCAGTTCTTC
CASSPTSGRGREQFF
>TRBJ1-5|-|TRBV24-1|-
TGTGCCACCAGTGTCACAGTGAATCCACCCCCCCCATATAGCAATCAGCCCCAGCATTTT
CATSVTVNPPPPYSNQPQHF
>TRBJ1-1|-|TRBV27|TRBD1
TGTGCCAGCAGCCGAGCAGGGGGGTGGGGCACTGAAGCTTTCTTT
CASSRAGGWGTEAFF
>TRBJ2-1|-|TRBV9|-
TGTGCCAGCAGCGTAGCCCTAGGCGGGGTTTATGAGCAGTTCTTC
CASSVALGGVYEQFF
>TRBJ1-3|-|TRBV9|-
TGTGCCAGCAGTAACAGGGAGAGTCACTCTGGAAACACCATATATTTT
CASSNRESHSGNTIYF
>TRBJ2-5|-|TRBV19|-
TGTGCCAGTAGTACTACACTGATCTCAGAGACCCAGTACTTC
CASSTTLISETQYF
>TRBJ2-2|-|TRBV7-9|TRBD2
TGTGCCAGCAGCTTAATTAGCGGGGTATTTCGGGCCGGGGAGCTGTTTTTT
CASSLISGVFRAGELFF
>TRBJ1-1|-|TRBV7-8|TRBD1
TGTGCCAGCAGCTTACAAGGACAGGGAGTATCCGAAGCTTTCTTT
CASSLQGQGVSEAFF
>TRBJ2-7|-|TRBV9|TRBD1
TGTGCCAGCAGCGACCGGGACAGCTCCTACGAGCAGTACTTC
CASSDRDSSYEQYF
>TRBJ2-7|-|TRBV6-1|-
TGTGCCAGCAGTGAATGGCAGGGGGGCGACGAGCAGTACTTC
CASSEWQGGDEQYF
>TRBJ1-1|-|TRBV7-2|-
TGTGCCAGCAGTTTCAGGGTGGACACTGAAGCTTTCTTT
CASSFRVDTEAFF
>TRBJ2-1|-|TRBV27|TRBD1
TGTGCCAGCAGTACTTACCAGGGGGCTGAAGACAATGAGCAGTTCTTC
CASSTYQGAEDNEQFF
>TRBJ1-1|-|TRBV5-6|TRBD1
TGTGCCAGCAGTCATGGACAGGGAACAGAAGCTTTCTTT
CASSHGQGTEAFF
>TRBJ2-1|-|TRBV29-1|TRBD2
TGCAGCGTTGACGTAGCGGGAGATGTCTTCCGTGAGCAGTTCTTC
CSVDVAGDVFREQFF
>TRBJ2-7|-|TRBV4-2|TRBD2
TGTGCCAGCAGCCAAGAGGGCGGGAGAAACTACGAGCAGTACTTC
CASSQEGGRNYEQYF
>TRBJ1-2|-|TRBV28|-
TGTGCCAGCAGTTTAGGACAGAACTATGGCTACACCTTC
CASSLGQNYGYTF
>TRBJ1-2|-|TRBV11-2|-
TGTGCCAGCAGCCCCACGTTGGTCAAGGGCTATGGCTACACCTTC
CASSPTLVKGYGYTF
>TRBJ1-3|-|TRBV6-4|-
TGTGCCAGCAGTCCCAGGTGGGATGGTCGGACTGGAAACACCATATATTTT
CASSPRWDGRTGNTIYF
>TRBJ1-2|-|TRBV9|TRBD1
TGTGCCAGCAGCCCCGAGGGAGGGGGCAACTATGGCTACACCTTC
CASSPEGGGNYGYTF
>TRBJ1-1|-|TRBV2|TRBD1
TGTGCCAGCAGAGGTGCCGGACAGGGGATTTTCTTCTTT
CASRGAGQGIFFF
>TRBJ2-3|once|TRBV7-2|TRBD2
TGTGCCAGCAGGGTGCGGGGGGTTGCAGATACGCAGTATTTT
CASRVRGVADTQYF
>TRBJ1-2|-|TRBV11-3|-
TGTGCCAGCAGCTTGGGATATGGCTACACCTTC
CASSLGYGYTF
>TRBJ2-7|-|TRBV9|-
TGTGCCAGCAGCGGACAGGATGCATACGAGCAGTACTTC
CASSGQDAYEQYF
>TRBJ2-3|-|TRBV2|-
TGTGCCAGCAGTCCGGGGGCTCGGGACACAGATACGCAGTATTTT
CASSPGARDTDTQYF
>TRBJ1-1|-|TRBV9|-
TGTGCCAGCAGCGTAGGTGGGACTCCGTTAGCCGCCGGTGCTTTCTTT
CASSVGGTPLAAGAFF
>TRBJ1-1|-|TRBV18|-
TGTGCCAGCTCACCACGAGGAACGAACACTGAAGCTTTCTTT
CASSPRGTNTEAFF
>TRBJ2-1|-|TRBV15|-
TGTGCCACCAGCAGAGACCTACACAATGAGCAGTTCTTC
CATSRDLHNEQFF
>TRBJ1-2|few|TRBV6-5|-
TGTGCCAGCACGTTGAGTGATAACTATGGCTACACCTTC
CASTLSDNYGYTF
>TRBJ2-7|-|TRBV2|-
TGTGCCAGCAGTGTTTCTCTCCGCTTGGCCTCCTACGAGCAGTACTTC
CASSVSLRLASYEQYF
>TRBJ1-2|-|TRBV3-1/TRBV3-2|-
TGTGCCAGCAGCCAAGGTAGACATTACTATGGCTACACCTTC
CASSQGRHYYGYTF
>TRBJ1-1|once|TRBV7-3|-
TGTGCCAGCAGCTTAAATGGGAAGGGGACTGAAGCTTTCTTT
CASSLNGKGTEAFF
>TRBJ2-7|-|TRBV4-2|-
TGTGCCAGCAGCTACCACCTCGGCTTTTCCTCCTACGAGCAGTACTTC
CASSYHLGFSSYEQYF